Listed below are T cell receptor beta chains from one sample, sequenced in a study of T cells in Graves' hyperthyroidism and ophthalmopathy. TCRdb called the multiplex PCR reads again in MiXCR, with one record for every CDR3 protein. The data contain 500,000 to 750,000 distinct CDR3 sequences, 15% to 18% of them singletons. Sequenced material: blood. The source is a woman in her twenties or thirties with Graves' hyperthyroidism. Both conserved end residues are part of each CDR3. Fields, in order: V gene, J gene, D gene, clone size, CDR3 protein, CDR3 DNA. A D gene is named only where the DNA matches it firmly. The size of a clone is reported for some rows only, either as once, few or many, or as a class for expanded clones.

V gene: TRBV6-8; J gene: TRBJ2-3; D gene: -; clone size: few; CDR3 protein: CASSLPREVAGLCRDTQYF; CDR3 DNA: TGTGCCAGCAGTCTTCCTAGGGAAGTCGCGGGACTTTGCAGAGATACGCAGTATTTT
V gene: TRBV24-1; J gene: TRBJ2-5; D gene: TRBD2; clone size: many; CDR3 protein: CATSDSGLAGVEETQYF; CDR3 DNA: TGTGCCACCAGTGATTCGGGACTAGCGGGAGTGGAAGAGACCCAGTACTTC
V gene: TRBV20-1; J gene: TRBJ1-1; D gene: TRBD1; clone size: many; CDR3 protein: CSARAGSRGTEAFF; CDR3 DNA: TGCAGTGCTAGAGCGGGCAGCAGGGGGACTGAAGCTTTCTTT
V gene: TRBV19; J gene: TRBJ2-7; D gene: -; clone size: few; CDR3 protein: CASSSGRKAFYEQYF; CDR3 DNA: TGTGCCAGTAGTTCAGGACGAAAAGCGTTCTACGAGCAGTACTTC
V gene: TRBV2; J gene: TRBJ2-6; D gene: -; clone size: few; CDR3 protein: CASSGIRGSLYSGANVLTF; CDR3 DNA: TGTGCCAGCAGCGGTATCCGGGGTAGCCTATACTCTGGGGCCAACGTCCTGACTTTC
V gene: TRBV6-1; J gene: TRBJ2-3; D gene: -; clone size: -; CDR3 protein: CALRGISTDTQYF; CDR3 DNA: TGTGCCCTCAGGGGTATAAGCACAGATACGCAGTATTTT
V gene: TRBV4-1; J gene: TRBJ2-1; D gene: TRBD2; clone size: -; CDR3 protein: CASSRLAGVKNEQFF; CDR3 DNA: TGCGCCAGCAGCCGACTAGCGGGAGTCAAGAATGAGCAGTTCTTC
V gene: TRBV20-1; J gene: TRBJ1-1; D gene: TRBD1; clone size: many; CDR3 protein: CSPPQGGMNTEAFF; CDR3 DNA: TGCAGTCCACCGCAGGGGGGAATGAACACTGAAGCTTTCTTT
V gene: TRBV6-1; J gene: TRBJ1-2; D gene: -; clone size: few; CDR3 protein: CASRGATWGYGYTF; CDR3 DNA: TGTGCCAGCAGAGGGGCCACCTGGGGCTATGGCTACACCTTC
V gene: TRBV10-3; J gene: TRBJ2-7; D gene: -; clone size: many; CDR3 protein: CATGPRTGRSYEQYF; CDR3 DNA: TGTGCCACCGGCCCCAGGACCGGACGGTCCTACGAGCAGTACTTC
V gene: TRBV20-1; J gene: TRBJ2-7; D gene: -; clone size: many; CDR3 protein: CSARGVSTYEQYF; CDR3 DNA: TGCAGTGCTAGAGGTGTCTCCACCTACGAGCAGTACTTC